This T cell receptor beta chain was obtained from a study of post-analysis software for immune sequencing data. Germline V gene sequence: CDR1 GTSNPN, CDR2 SVGIG (reference sequence). With 3 bases clipped from V and 8 bases from J, the junction kept 8 bases outside the gene matches. The CDR3 is made up of 14 amino acids. Study results and caveats: A handful of TRBV segments, including TRBV5-6, TRBV5-1 and TRBV20-1, were more frequent in patients than controls. By F measure, strong co-clustering occurred among samples prepared in the same batch.

Unique molecular identifiers were built into the TCR beta cDNA libraries. TCRdb re-analysed the PCR reads in MiXCR, keeping a single row per CDR3 protein. The table lists almost 700,000 distinct CDR3 sequences, more than 50% of them singletons. Regarding this clonotype: Its antigen is not identified.

Sequencing used blood. V usage is TRBV30 and J usage is TRBJ2-1; 9 bases are a match to TRBD2. This TCR was sampled from a girl aged 2-10 years with multiple sclerosis. The CDR3 sequence: CAWRGGRADDEQFF. The CDR3 bases are TGTGCCTGGAGGGGCGGGAGGGCTGACGATGAGCAGTTCTTC.